What follows is one TCR beta chain and its context. Its antigen is still unknown. Trimming pared 5 bases from V and 5 bases from J, leaving 18 bases between. Germline CDR1 and CDR2: SGHVS and FQNEAQ. The CDR3 contains 15 residues. Deep-level settings were used for running the assay. The sorted-subset replicate PCRs were given 200 ng DNA, which is approximately 30,000 T cell genomes. The table came from immunoSEQ multiplex PCR; TCRdb's copy has only in-frame clones and leaves some out. The sample contains roughly 2,000,000 clones, roughly 95% of which appear only once. This record comes from a study of shared clonotypes between healthy human individuals. As defined, naive CD8 cells were CD45RO-negative and positively selected for CCR7, with terminally differentiated effector memory CD45RA+ cells excluded. General study points: Generation probability values for non-shared clonotypes were lower than those for clonotypes shared by all four donors. Rarefaction analysis demonstrated incomplete sorted-subset sequencing notwithstanding large depth.

This chain uses TRBV7-8 with TRBJ2-5; D perhaps matches TRBD2 (6 bases). The sample was naive CD8+ T cells from PBMCs. This TCR was recovered from a man aged 18-30 years in good health. Some clones in this sample may be carry-over from other donors' samples. CDR3 sequence reads: CASSASPGEKETQYF. The CDR3 nucleotides read TGTGCCAGCAGCGCTTCTCCGGGGGAGAAGGAGACCCAGTACTTC. The variable domain in full, completed from reference TRBV7-8 and TRBJ2-5, reads GAGVSQSPRYKVAKRGQDVALRCDPISGHVSLFWYQQALGQGPEFLTYFQNEAQLDKSGLPSDRFFAERPEGSVSTLKIQRTQQEDSAVYLCASSASPGEKETQYFGPGTRLLVL.